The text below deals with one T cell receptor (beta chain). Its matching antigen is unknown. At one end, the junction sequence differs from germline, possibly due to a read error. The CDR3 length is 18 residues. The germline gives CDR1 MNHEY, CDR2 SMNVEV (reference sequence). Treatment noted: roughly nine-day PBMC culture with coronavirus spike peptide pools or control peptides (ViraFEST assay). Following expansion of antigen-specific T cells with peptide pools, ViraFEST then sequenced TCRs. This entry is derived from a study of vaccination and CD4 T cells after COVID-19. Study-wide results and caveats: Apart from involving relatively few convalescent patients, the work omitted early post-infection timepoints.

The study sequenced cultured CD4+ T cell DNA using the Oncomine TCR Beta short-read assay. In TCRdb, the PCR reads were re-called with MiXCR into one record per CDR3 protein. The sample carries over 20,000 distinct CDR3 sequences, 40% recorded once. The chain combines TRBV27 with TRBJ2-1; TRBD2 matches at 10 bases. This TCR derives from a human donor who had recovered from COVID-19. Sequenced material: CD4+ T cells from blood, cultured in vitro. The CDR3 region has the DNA TGTGCCAGCACTTTACGTCCCCCTGGTGATAGCGGGAGGTCTGAGCAGTTCTTC. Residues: CASTLRPPGDSGRSEQFF.